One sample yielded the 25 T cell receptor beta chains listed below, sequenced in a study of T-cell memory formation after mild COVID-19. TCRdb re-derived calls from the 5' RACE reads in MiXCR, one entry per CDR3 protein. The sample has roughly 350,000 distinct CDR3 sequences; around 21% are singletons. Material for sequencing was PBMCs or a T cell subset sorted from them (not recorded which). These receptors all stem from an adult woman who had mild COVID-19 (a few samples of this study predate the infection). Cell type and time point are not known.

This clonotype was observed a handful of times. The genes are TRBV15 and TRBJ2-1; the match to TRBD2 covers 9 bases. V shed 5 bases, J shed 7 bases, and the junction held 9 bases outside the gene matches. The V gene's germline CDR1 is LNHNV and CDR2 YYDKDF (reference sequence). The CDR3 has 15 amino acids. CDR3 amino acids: CATSARTSAGNEQFF. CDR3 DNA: TGTGCCACCAGCGCCAGGACTAGCGCGGGGAATGAGCAGTTCTTC.

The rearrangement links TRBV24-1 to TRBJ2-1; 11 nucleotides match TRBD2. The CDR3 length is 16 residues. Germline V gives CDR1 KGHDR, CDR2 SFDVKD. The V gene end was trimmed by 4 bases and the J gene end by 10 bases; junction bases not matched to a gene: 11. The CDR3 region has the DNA TGTGCCACCAGTGACACCGGGACTAGCGGAATTGGGGAGCAGTTCTTC. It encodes CATSDTGTSGIGEQFF.

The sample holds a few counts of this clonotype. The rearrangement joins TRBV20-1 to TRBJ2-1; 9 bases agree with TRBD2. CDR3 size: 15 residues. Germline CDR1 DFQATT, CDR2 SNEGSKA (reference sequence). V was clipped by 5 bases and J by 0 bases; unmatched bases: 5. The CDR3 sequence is CSAETAGGSYNEQFF. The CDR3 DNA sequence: TGCAGTGCTGAAACAGCGGGGGGCTCCTACAATGAGCAGTTCTTC.

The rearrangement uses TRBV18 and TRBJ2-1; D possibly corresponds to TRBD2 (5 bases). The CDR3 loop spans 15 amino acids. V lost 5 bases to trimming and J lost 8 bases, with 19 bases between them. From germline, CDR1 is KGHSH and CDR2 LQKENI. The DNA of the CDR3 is TGTGCCAGCTCAGCAACGAAGATGGACGGGGATGAGCAGTTCTTC. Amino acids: CASSATKMDGDEQFF. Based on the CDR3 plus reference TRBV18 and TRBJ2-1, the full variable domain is NAGVMQNPRHLVRRRGQEARLRCSPMKGHSHVYWYRQLPEEGLKFMVYLQKENIIDESGMPKERFSAEFPKEGPSILRIQQVVRGDSAAYFCASSATKMDGDEQFFGPGTRLTVL.

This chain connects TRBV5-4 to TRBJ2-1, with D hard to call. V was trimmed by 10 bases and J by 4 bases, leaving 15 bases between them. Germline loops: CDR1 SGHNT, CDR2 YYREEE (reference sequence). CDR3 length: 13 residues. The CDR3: CAAGTPAYNEQFF. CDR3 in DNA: TGTGCCGCCGGAACACCCGCATACAATGAGCAGTTCTTC.

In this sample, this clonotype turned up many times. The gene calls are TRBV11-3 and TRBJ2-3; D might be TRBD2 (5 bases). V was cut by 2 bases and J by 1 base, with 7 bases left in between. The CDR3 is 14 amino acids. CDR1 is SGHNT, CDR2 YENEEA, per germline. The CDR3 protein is CASSLRRGTDTQYF. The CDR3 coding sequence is TGTGCCAGCAGCTTACGGCGGGGCACAGATACGCAGTATTTT.

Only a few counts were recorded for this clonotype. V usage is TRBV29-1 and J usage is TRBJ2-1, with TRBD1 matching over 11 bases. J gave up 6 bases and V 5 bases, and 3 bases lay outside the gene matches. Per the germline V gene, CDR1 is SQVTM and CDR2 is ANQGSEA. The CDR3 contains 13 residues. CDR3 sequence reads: CSVTDRGPNEQFF. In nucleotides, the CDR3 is TGCAGCGTTACGGACAGGGGGCCCAATGAGCAGTTCTTC.

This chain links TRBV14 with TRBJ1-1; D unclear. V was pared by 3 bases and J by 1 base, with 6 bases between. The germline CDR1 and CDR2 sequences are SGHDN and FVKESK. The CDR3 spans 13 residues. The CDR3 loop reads CASSQEANTEAFF. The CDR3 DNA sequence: TGTGCCAGCAGCCAGGAAGCGAACACTGAAGCTTTCTTT.

CDR3 protein: CASLSRMYQETQYF. In DNA form, the CDR3 reads TGTGCCAGCCTCTCGCGGATGTACCAAGAGACCCAGTACTTC. V and J are TRBV6-1 and TRBJ2-5; D remains unclear. The V end was cut by 8 bases, the J end by 0 bases, with 13 bases between. CDR3 length: 14 amino acids. Germline assignment: CDR1 MNHNS and CDR2 SASEGT.

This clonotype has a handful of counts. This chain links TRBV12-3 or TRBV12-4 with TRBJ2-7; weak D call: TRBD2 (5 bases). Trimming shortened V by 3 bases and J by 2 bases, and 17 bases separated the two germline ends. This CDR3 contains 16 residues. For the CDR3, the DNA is TGTGCCAGCAGTTTCGGGTCGGCTAGCTGGACCTACGAGCAGTACTTC. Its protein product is CASSFGSASWTYEQYF.

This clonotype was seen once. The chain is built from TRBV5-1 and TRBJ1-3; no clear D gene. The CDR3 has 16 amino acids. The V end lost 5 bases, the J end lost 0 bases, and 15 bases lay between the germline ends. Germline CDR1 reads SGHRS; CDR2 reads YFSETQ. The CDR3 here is CASSSVTGFSGNTIYF. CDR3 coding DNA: TGCGCCAGCAGTTCTGTGACGGGCTTCTCTGGAAACACCATATATTTT.

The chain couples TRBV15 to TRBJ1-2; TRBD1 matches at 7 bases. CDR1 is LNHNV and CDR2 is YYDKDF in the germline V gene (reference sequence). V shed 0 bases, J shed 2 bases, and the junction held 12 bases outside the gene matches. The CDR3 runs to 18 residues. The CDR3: CATSRDRFRAGGNYGYTF. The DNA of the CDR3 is TGTGCCACCAGCAGAGATCGGTTCCGGGCAGGGGGGAACTATGGCTACACCTTC.

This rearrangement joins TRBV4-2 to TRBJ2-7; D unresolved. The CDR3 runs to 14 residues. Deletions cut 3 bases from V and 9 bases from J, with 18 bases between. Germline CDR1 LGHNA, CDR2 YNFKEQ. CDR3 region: CASSQDLRTFGQYF. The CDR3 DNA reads TGTGCCAGCAGCCAGGACCTGAGGACCTTCGGGCAGTACTTC.

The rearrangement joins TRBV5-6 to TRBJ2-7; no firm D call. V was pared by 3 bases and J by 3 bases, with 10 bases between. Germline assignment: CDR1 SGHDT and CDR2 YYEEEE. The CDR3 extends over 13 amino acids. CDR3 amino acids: CASSSPGYYEQYF. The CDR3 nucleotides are TGTGCCAGCAGCTCCCCTGGGTACTACGAGCAGTACTTC.

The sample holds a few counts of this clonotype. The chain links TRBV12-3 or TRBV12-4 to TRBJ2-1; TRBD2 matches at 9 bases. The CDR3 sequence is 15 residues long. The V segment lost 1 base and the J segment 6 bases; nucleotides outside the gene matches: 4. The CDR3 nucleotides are TGTGCCAGCAGTTTAGGTAGCGGGAGAACCAATGAGCAGTTCTTC. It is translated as CASSLGSGRTNEQFF.

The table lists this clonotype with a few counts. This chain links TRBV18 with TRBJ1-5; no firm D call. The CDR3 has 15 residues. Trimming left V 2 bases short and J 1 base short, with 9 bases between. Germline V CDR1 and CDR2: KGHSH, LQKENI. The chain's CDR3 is CASSPRSGSNQPQHF. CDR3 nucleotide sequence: TGTGCCAGCTCACCAAGGTCGGGAAGCAATCAGCCCCAGCATTTT.

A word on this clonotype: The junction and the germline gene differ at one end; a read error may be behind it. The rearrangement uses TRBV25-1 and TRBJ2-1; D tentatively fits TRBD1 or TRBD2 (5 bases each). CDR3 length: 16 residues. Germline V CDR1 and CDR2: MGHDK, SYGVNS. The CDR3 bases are TGTGCCAGAAGTGATCTCCGGGGCGGCCCCCATAATGAGCAGTTCTTC. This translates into CARSDLRGGPHNEQFF.

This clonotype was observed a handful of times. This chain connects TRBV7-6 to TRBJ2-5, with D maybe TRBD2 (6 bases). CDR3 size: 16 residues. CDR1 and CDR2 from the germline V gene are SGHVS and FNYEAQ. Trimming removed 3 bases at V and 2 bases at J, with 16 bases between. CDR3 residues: CASSFKIGGIQETQYF. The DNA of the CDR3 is TGTGCCAGCAGCTTCAAGATCGGGGGAATTCAAGAGACCCAGTACTTC. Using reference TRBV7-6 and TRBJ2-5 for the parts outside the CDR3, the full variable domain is GAGVSQSPRYKVTKRGQDVALRCDPISGHVSLYWYRQALGQGPEFLTYFNYEAQQDKSGLPNDRFSAERPEGSISTLTIQRTEQRDSAMYRCASSFKIGGIQETQYFGPGTRLLVL.

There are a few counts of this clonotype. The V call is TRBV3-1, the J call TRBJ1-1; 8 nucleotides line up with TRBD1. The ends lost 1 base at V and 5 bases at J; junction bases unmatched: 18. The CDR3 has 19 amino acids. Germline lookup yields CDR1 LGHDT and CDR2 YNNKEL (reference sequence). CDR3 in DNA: TGTGCCAGCAGCCAAGGGAGAGGGACAGGATACCCCCGCAGGACTGAAGCTTTCTTT. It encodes CASSQGRGTGYPRRTEAFF.

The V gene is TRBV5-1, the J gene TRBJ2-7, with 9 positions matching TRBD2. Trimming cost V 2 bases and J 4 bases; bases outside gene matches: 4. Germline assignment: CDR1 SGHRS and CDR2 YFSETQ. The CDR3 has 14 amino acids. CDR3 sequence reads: CASSFRGLAYEQYF. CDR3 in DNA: TGCGCCAGCAGCTTCCGGGGACTAGCTTACGAGCAGTACTTC. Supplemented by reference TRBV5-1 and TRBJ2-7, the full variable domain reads KAGVTQTPRYLIKTRGQQVTLSCSPISGHRSVSWYQQTPGQGLQFLFEYFSETQRNKGNFPGRFSGRQFSNSRSEMNVSTLELGDSALYLCASSFRGLAYEQYFGPGTRLTVT.

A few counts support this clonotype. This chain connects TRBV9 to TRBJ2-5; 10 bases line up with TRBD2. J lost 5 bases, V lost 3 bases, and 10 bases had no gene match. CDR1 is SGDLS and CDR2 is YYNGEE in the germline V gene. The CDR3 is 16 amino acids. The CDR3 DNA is TGTGCCAGCAGCGCGGGCCTAGCGGGAGTGGGGGAGACCCAGTACTTC. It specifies CASSAGLAGVGETQYF.

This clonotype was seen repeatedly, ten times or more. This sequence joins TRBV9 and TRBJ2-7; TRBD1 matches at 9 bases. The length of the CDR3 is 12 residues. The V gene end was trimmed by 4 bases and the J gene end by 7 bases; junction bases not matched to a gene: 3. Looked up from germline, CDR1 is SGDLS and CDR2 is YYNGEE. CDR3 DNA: TGTGCCAGCAGCTTGGGACAGGGAGAGCAGTACTTC. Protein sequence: CASSLGQGEQYF.

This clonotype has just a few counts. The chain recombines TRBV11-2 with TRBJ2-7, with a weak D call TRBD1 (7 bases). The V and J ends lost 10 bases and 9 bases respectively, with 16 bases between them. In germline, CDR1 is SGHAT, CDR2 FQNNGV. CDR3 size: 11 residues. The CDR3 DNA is TGTGCCAATCAGGAGCAGGGGGGGCAGTACTTC. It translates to CANQEQGGQYF.

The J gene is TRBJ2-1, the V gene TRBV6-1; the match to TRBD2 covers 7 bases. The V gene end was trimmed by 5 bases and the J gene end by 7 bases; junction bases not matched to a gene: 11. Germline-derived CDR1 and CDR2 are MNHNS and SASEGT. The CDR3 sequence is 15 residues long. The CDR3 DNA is TGTGCCAGCAGTCACAGCGGGAACGGGGGGAATGAGCAGTTCTTC. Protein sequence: CASSHSGNGGNEQFF.

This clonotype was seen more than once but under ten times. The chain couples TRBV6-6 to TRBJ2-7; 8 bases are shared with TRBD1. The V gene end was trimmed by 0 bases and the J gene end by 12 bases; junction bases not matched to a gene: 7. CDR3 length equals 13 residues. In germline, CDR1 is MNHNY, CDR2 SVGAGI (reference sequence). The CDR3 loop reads CASSYSDDRGRYF. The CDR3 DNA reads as TGTGCCAGCAGTTACTCCGATGACAGGGGAAGGTACTTC.